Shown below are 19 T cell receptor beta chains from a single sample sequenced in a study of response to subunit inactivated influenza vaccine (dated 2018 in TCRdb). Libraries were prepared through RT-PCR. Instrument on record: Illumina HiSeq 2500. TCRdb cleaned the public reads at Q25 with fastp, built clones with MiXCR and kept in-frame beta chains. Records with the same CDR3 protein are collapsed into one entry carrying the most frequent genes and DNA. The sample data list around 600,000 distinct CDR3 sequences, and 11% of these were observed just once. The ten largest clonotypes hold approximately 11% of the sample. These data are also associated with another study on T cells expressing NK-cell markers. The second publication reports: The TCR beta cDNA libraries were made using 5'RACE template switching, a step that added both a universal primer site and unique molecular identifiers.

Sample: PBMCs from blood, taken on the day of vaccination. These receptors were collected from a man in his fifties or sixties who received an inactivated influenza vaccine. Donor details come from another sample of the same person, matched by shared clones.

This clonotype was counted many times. The DNA of the CDR3 is TGTGCCAGCTCAACCAGCTCCTACGAGCAGTACTTC. Residues: CASSTSSYEQYF. This sequence joins TRBV18 and TRBJ2-7; no clear D gene. Trimming stripped 5 bases from V and 0 bases from J, with 5 bases between. CDR3 length equals 12 residues. The germline V gene has CDR1 KGHSH and CDR2 LQKENI.

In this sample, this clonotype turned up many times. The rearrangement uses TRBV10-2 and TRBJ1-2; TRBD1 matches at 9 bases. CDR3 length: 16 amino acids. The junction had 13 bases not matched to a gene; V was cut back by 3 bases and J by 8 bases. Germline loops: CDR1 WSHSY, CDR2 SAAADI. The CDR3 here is CASSEEVGTGRRGYTF. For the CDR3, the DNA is TGCGCCAGCAGTGAAGAAGTTGGGACAGGGCGAAGAGGCTACACCTTC.

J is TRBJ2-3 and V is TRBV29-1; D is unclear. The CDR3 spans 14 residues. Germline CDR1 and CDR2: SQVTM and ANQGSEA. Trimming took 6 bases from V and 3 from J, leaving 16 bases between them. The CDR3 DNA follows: TGCAGCGTACGTCGGGTTGGCCGGACAGATACGCAGTATTTT. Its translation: CSVRRVGRTDTQYF.

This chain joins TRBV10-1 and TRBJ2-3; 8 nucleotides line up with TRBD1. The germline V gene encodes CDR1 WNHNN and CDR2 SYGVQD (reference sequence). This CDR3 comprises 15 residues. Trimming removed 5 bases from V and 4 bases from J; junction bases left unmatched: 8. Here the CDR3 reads CASSLQGTGADTQYF. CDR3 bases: TGCGCCAGCAGTCTACAAGGGACAGGTGCAGATACGCAGTATTTT.

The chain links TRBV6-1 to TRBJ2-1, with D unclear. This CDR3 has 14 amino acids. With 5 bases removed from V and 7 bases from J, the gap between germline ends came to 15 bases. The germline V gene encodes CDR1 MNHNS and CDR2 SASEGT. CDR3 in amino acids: CASSRSPLRNEQFF. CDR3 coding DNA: TGTGCCAGCAGTCGATCTCCCCTCAGGAATGAGCAGTTCTTC.

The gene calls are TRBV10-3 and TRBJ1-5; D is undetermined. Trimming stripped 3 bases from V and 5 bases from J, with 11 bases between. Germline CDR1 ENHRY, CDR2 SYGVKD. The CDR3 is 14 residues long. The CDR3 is CAISDWQDDQPQHF. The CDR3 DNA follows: TGTGCCATCAGTGATTGGCAGGATGATCAGCCCCAGCATTTT.

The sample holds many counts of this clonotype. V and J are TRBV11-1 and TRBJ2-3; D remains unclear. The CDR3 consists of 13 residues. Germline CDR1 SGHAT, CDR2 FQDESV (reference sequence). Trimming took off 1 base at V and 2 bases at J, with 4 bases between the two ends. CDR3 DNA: TGTGCCAGCAGCTTAGACTTCACAGATACGCAGTATTTT. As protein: CASSLDFTDTQYF. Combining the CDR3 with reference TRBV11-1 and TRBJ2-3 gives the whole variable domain EAEVAQSPRYKITEKSQAVAFWCDPISGHATLYWYRQILGQGPELLVQFQDESVVDDSQLPKDRFSAERLKGVDSTLKIQPAELGDSAMYLCASSLDFTDTQYFGPGTRLTVL.

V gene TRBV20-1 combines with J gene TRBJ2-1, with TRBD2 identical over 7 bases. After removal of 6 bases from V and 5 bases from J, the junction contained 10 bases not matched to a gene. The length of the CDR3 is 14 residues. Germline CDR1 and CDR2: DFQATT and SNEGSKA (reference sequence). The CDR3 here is CSAERGTIHNEQFF. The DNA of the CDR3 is TGCAGTGCAGAGCGTGGGACTATTCACAATGAGCAGTTCTTC.

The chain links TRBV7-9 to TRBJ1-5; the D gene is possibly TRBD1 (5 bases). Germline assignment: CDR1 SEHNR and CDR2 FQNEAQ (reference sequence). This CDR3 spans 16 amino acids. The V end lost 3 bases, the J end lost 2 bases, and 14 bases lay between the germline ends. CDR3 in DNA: TGTGCCAGCAGCTTTAATATCGGGGGTGGCAATCAGCCCCAGCATTTT. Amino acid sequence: CASSFNIGGGNQPQHF. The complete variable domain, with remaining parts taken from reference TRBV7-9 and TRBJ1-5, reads DTGVSQNPRHKITKRGQNVTFRCDPISEHNRLYWYRQTLGQGPEFLTYFQNEAQLEKSRLLSDRFSAERPKGSFSTLEIQRTEQGDSAMYLCASSFNIGGGNQPQHFGDGTRLSIL.

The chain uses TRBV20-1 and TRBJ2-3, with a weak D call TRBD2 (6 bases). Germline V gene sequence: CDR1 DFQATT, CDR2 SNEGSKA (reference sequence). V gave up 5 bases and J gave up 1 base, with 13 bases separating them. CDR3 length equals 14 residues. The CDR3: CSAGDFGRTDTQYF. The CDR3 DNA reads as TGCAGTGCTGGGGACTTTGGCCGCACAGATACGCAGTATTTT.

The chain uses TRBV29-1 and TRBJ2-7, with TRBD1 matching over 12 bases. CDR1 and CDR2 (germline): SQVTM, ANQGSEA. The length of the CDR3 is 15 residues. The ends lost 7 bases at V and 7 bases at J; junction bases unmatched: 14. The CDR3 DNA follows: TGCAGCGCCTTGACACTGGGACAGGGGGCTTGGGAGCAGTACTTC. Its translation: CSALTLGQGAWEQYF.

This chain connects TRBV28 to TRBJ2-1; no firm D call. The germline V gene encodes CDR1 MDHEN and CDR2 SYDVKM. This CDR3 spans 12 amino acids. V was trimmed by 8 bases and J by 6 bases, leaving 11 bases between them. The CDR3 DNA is TGTGCCAGCGGACGGCAGATCAATGAGCAGTTCTTC. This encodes CASGRQINEQFF.

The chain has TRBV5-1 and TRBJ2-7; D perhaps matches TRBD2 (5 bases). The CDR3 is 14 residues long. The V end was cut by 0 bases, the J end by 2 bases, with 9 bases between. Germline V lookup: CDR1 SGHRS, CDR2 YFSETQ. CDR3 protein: CASSLAEGPYEQYF. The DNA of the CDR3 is TGCGCCAGCAGCTTGGCCGAGGGCCCCTACGAGCAGTACTTC. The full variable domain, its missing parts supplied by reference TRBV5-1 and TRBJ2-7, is KAGVTQTPRYLIKTRGQQVTLSCSPISGHRSVSWYQQTPGQGLQFLFEYFSETQRNKGNFPGRFSGRQFSNSRSEMNVSTLELGDSALYLCASSLAEGPYEQYFGPGTRLTVT.

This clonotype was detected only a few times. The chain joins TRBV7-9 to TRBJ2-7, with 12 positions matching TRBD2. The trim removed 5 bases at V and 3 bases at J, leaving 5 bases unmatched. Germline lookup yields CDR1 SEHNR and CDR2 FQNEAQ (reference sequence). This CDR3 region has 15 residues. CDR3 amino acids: CASSTGTSGLYEQYF. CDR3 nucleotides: TGTGCCAGCAGCACCGGGACTAGCGGGCTCTACGAGCAGTACTTC.

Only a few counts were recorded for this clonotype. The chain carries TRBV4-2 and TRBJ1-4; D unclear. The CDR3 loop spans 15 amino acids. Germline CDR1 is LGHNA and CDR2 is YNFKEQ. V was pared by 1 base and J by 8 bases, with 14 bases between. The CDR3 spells CASSQVHPSGEKLFF. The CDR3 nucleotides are TGTGCCAGCAGCCAAGTACATCCATCGGGGGAAAAACTGTTTTTT.

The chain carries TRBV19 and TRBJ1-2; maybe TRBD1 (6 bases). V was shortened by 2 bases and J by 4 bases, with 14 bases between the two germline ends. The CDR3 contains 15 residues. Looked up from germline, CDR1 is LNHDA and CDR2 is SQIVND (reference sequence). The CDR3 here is CASSIPPQGSYGYTF. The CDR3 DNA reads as TGTGCCAGTAGTATACCCCCACAGGGAAGCTATGGCTACACCTTC.

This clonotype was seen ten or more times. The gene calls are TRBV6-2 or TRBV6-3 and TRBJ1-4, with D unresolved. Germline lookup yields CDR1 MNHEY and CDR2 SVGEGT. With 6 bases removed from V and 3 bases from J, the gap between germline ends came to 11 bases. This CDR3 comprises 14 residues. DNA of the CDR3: TGTGCCAGCAGGCCAGTGGGATCTAATGAAAAACTGTTTTTT. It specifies CASRPVGSNEKLFF.

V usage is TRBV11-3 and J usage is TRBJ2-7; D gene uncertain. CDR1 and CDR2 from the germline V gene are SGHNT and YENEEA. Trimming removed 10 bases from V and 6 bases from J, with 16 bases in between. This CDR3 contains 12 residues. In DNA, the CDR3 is TGTGCCACCCATTGGGCAGGCTTCGAGCAGTACTTC. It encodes CATHWAGFEQYF.

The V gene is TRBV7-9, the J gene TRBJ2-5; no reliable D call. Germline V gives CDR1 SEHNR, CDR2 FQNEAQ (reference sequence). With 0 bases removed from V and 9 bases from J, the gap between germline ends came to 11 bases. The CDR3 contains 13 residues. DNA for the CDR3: TGTGCCAGCAGCTTAGCCGCCGGTGGGGCCCAGTACTTC. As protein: CASSLAAGGAQYF.